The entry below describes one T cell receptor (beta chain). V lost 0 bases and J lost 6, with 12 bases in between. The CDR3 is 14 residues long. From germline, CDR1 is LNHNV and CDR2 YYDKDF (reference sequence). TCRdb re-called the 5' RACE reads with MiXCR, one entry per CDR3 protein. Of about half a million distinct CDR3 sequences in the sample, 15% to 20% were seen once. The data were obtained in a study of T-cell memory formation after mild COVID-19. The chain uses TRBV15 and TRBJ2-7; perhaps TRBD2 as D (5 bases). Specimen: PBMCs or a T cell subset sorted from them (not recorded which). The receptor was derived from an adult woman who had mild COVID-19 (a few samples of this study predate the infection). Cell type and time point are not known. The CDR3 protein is CATSRDFTGSEQYF. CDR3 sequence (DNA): TGTGCCACCAGCAGAGATTTTACGGGGAGCGAGCAGTACTTC.